This entry describes one T cell receptor beta chain. Its cognate antigen is unknown. The data stem from a study of cytomegalovirus exposure and HLA in healthy donors. Study findings and constraints: Through in vitro validation, three CMV-associated chains were shown to be specific for CMV antigens.

V was pared by 4 bases and J by 0 bases, with 6 bases of the junction left unmatched. CDR1 and CDR2 from the germline V gene are SNHLY and FYNNEI. The CDR3 spans 16 residues. Clones were sequenced by immunoSEQ multiplex PCR, and TCRdb holds only the in-frame ones, with some missing. The sample lists approximately 100,000 clones; about 85% were seen once. The V and J genes are TRBV2 and TRBJ1-5; TRBD1 matches at 7 bases. The sample taken for sequencing was PBMCs. The clonotype originates from a young woman in good health and CMV-seropositive. In DNA form, the CDR3 reads TGTGCCAGCAGTGTTTTGGGACAGATTAGCAATCAGCCCCAGCATTTT. It codes for CASSVLGQISNQPQHF. The variable domain in full, completed from reference TRBV2 and TRBJ1-5, reads EPEVTQTPSHQVTQMGQEVILRCVPISNHLYFYWYRQILGQKVEFLVSFYNNEISEKSEIFDDQFSVERPDGSNFTLKIRSTKLEDSAMYFCASSVLGQISNQPQHFGDGTRLSIL.